This TCR beta chain was identified during a study of cytomegalovirus exposure and HLA in healthy donors (dated by TCRdb to the late 2010s). Turning to the overall study: An earlier analysis of approximately 640 of the donors reported approximately 290 Gb of sequence data and more than 90 million unique TCR beta sequences from some 180 million T cells. In an earlier analysis of several hundred of the donors, high-throughput TCR beta sequencing was used to judge whether each TCR beta V gene segment behaved as functional or pseudogenic. High-throughput TCR immunosequencing, statistical association of individual TCRs with disease status, and machine learning were combined to predict cytomegalovirus infection status. An early release covering some 640 HLA-typed donors comprised around 300 gigabases of sequencing data and approximately 80 million unique TCR sequences. Of the 300 to 450 genotyped donors, about 84% fell in the genetic ancestry cluster associated with self-reported Caucasian donors. Donor age, sex, ethnicity and CMV serostatus were compiled together with the repertoire data. Along with the approximately 700-subject first cohort, a separate validation cohort of over 90 different subjects was used. The number of donors typed differed by locus, with about 629-630 for A, B, C, DRB1 and DQB1, over 500 for DQA1, under 610 for DPA1, and around 450 for DPB1. Because of strong linkage in the cohort, a few DR-DQ haplotypes were treated as single units for association and clustering. Among about 360 genotyped donors of the cohort, an average of about 240,000 unique TCR beta nucleotide sequences were sequenced per donor, roughly 20% of them non-productive. Class I and class II HLA loci were covered by the typing at four-digit resolution. The study aimed to test whether signatures of past pathogen exposure could be identified by cataloging public T cell receptors. A later genetic analysis took genome-wide SNP genotypes for about 55% of the roughly 700 donors and used that subset as a discovery cohort. In a later analysis, previously published TCR beta repertoires from 500 to 750 donors were re-analyzed and high-resolution HLA genotyping was added so that TCR occurrence patterns could be studied. The study used immunosequencing to profile the T cell repertoires of more than 650 subjects and linked those repertoires to cytomegalovirus serostatus. Every repertoire in the discovery cohort had been generated on one and the same sequencing platform. Rather than using new phenotypic data, the later analysis identified candidate immune exposures from TCR beta sequences and from how often those sequences occurred across donors.

This clone has only one observation. Its antigen remains unidentified. No base quality information exists; no much larger clone differs at one position. The library was produced with the immunoSEQ multiplex PCR assay. The multiplex PCR relied on a mix of 60 forward primers for TCR Vbeta segments and 13 reverse primers for TCR Jbeta segments. The CDR3 region of rearranged TCR beta genes was amplified from genomic DNA with a multiplex PCR assay. On the Illumina HiSeq System, the amplified TCR beta libraries were sequenced as 87-base-pair reads. The published analysis was carried out like this. A later analysis counted tens of millions of unique TCR beta chains across the 600 to 850 repertoires, and around 12 million of these chains were shared by at least two donors. To remove PCR and sequencing errors, raw reads were error-corrected and collapsed into unique sequences using a nearest-neighbor algorithm that merged closely related sequences. CDR3 sequences were aligned to IMGT reference sequences to assign V, D and J gene segments. For a sequence to be retained, a match of at least six nucleotides was required to both a V gene segment and a J gene segment. Rearrangements were classified as productive when the CDR3 lacked stop codons and remained in frame with V and J, and all other rearrangements were classified as non-productive. Following IMGT convention, CDR3 was defined as the stretch from the second conserved V-encoded cysteine up to the conserved J-encoded phenylalanine. Sequences without an unambiguous match to a single V gene segment were excluded from the earlier analysis of over 500 of the donors. In an earlier analysis of roughly 600 of the donors, a V segment was called functional when productive rearrangements were above 56.7%, and segregating when the standard deviation between donors exceeded 5%. A statistical classification framework was built for diagnosing cytomegalovirus status from the catalog of TCR beta chain sequences. V and J gene assignment, in a later analysis, came from comparing TCR nucleotide sequences with IMGT/GENE-DB human TR gene sequences. The TCRdist pipeline was used in a later analysis to assign CDR3 sequences and most-parsimonious VDJ recombination scenarios. A later analysis defined each TCR beta chain by its CDR3 amino acid sequence plus V-gene family, and excluded reads lacking a unique V-gene family. To address suspected cross-contamination and a sequencing artifact, a later analysis removed some 620 highly shared, low-generation-probability nucleotide sequences. A later analysis calculated a clonal expansion index for each public chain from normalized within-repertoire ranks of inferred template counts. Generation probabilities in a later analysis came from a VDJ recombination model fitted to out-of-frame rearrangements, and those results were checked against IGoR. A later analysis scored TCR-TCR, TCR-HLA and TCR-CMV co-occurrence with hypergeometric tests, applying a repertoire-size bias correction to TCR pairs. To estimate false discovery rates, a later analysis permuted the HLA or CMV assignments 20 times. In a later analysis, co-occurring TCRs were grouped with DBSCAN, and TCRdist sequence similarity was added when clustering was performed within HLA-allele-positive subsets. For co-occurrence clustering, repertoires with fewer than 30,000 or more than 120,000 public chains were excluded, along with roughly 5 repertoires with anomalous nucleotide sharing. Imported from immuneACCESS, the table was reduced by TCRdb to in-frame sequences with V and J called. These copies leave out some clones; in studies compared against another copy, an unresolved V gene accounts for under half, and the cause of the remainder is not known. The V and J calls and clone size were taken over from that table, and D and trimming were inferred from the DNA. Present in this sample are 130,000 to 150,000 clones, around 77% of which were seen just once. The ten largest clonotypes hold 4% to 6% of the sample.

The paper's findings and limits, for the study overall: A few of the identified cytomegalovirus-associated TCR beta chains were confirmed in vitro to be specific for cytomegalovirus antigens. The authors suggested that the approach could potentially be extended to other disease states and immunological phenotypes. A further reported finding was that TCR beta sequences accurately predicted the HLA-A and HLA-B alleles for most subjects in the first cohort. A group of highly shared sequence variants was considered likely to be a technical artifact of the sequencing pipeline. The earlier analysis of about 600 of the donors excluded roughly 17 rarely observed V segments, including chromosome 9 orphons, because counts were too low. In the study, 164 TCR beta chains were listed as associated with cytomegalovirus. Compared with the roughly 670-donor mean, donors in an Asian-associated ancestry cluster had fewer N-insertions in productive TCRs, according to a later genetic analysis. Most TCR sequences were observed very rarely across donors, whereas some public TCRs were present in many individuals. In both the original and validation cohorts, the classifier was reported to diagnose cytomegalovirus status with high specificity and sensitivity. Most CMV-associated TCR beta chains appeared to be HLA-restricted in a later analysis, and the HLA associations seemed to be driven largely by CMV exposure. Several of the top co-occurrence clusters appeared to be linked to parvovirus B19, influenza, CMV and Epstein-Barr virus, according to a later analysis. In a later analysis, over 15,000 TCR beta sequences were associated with specific HLA alleles at a false discovery rate of 0.05. Immune exposure information for the cohort was limited to CMV serostatus. In a later analysis, the rate of TCR association differed among HLA loci, with DRB1 alleles having the most associated TCRs and HLA-C alleles having the fewest. When HLA alleles, especially DR and DQ, strongly co-occurred, attributing TCR associations to individual alleles was difficult. Correlated functional status among segregating V segments might be attributable to linkage disequilibrium, but an unknown experimental factor could not be ruled out. The cohort was sequenced for TCR beta chains only, and without alpha or paired-chain data the features that could be detected were limited. A later analysis found that HLA-associated TCR beta chains were more clonally expanded and had lower generation probabilities than equally common non-associated chains. HLA typing was unavailable for some donors at each locus, so association tests used only the typed subset. The presence/absence analyses assumed that sequencing depth was roughly uniform across donors, and that assumption may not be true. An earlier analysis of roughly 570 of the donors showed that most TCR beta V segments appeared in productive rearrangements either about 87% or about 30% of the time, which broadly matched IMGT annotations. A later genetic analysis associated a missense DCLRE1C variant with V-gene and J-gene trimming of TCR beta chains, and an independent cohort replicated the association. Some IMGT-functional V segments, including TRBV6-2 and TRBV6-3, could not be distinguished by the 87-base-pair reads and were therefore excluded.

The CDR3 holds 14 amino acids from the cysteine to the phenylalanine. The read is trimmed to its CDR3 DNA, 42 bases read in frame from base 1. V lost 6 bases and J lost 3 bases; the stretch between them is 13 bases long. CDR1 LNHDA and CDR2 SQIVND were looked up in the germline V gene (reference sequence). The cohort was made up of roughly 670 healthy bone marrow donors. Cohort members were all nominally healthy when sampled, although unrecorded immune exposures were likely present. The donor tested CMV seronegative, placing the donor among the 352 seronegative members of the cohort. Every donor gave a peripheral blood sample, and the peripheral blood mononuclear cells from that sample were used for TCR beta sequencing. The Qiagen DNeasy Blood Extraction Kit was used to extract genomic DNA from the blood cell samples.

The clonotype was recovered from a woman in her 50s in good health and CMV-seronegative. Sequenced input: PBMCs. This receptor chain uses TRBV19 and TRBJ2-3; the D region possibly corresponds to TRBD2 (6 bases align). The CDR3 protein: CASSPGEPTDTQYF. The DNA sequence follows: TGTGCCAGTAGCCCGGGGGAGCCAACAGATACGCAGTATTTT.